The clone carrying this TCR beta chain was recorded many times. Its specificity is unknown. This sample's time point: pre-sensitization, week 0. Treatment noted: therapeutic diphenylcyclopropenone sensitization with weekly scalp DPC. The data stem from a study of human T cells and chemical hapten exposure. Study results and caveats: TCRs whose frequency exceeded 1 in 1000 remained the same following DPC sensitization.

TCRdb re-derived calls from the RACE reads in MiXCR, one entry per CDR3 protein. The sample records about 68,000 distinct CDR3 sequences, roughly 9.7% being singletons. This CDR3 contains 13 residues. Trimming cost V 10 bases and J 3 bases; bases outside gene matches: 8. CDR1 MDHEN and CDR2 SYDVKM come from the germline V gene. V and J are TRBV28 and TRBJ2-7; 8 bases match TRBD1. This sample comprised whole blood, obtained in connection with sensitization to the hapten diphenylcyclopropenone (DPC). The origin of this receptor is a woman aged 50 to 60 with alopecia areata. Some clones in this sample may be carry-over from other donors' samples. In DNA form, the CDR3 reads TGTGCCACCAGGGGACAGGTGATCTACGAGCAGTACTTC. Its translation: CATRGQVIYEQYF.